This note documents a single T cell receptor (beta chain) sequence. Its antigen is as yet unknown. Donors showed nominal health when sampled, although they likely had unrecorded immune exposures. Vbeta (60) and Jbeta (13) primers were used in the PCR. The table came from immunoSEQ multiplex PCR; TCRdb's copy has only in-frame clones and leaves some out. The table records under 150,000 clones, about 82% of them present only once. The source of the sample is a study of cytomegalovirus exposure and HLA in healthy donors. Background on the study: Some 85 million unique TCRs, all from HLA-typed donors, were included in an early release of the data.

The V gene end was trimmed by 6 bases and the J gene end by 4 bases; junction bases not matched to a gene: 9. CDR3 length equals 15 residues. Germline lookup yields CDR1 SQVTM and CDR2 ANQGSEA. Findings of the study overall: Using the classifier, cytomegalovirus status was reportedly diagnosed with high specificity and sensitivity. Excluded were some V segments that proved indistinguishable, including TRBV6-2 and TRBV6-3.

The sequencing sample was made of PBMCs. The chain couples TRBV29-1 to TRBJ2-2, with 9 bases matching TRBD2. The origin of this receptor is a boy younger than 18 in good health and CMV-seronegative. CDR3 DNA sequence: TGCAGCGTCGGGGGGCGGGGGGGGGTCACCGGGGAGCTGTTTTTT. Translated: CSVGGRGGVTGELFF.